The source of this TCR beta chain is a study of cytomegalovirus exposure and HLA in healthy donors. CDR1 is KGHSH, CDR2 LQKENI, per germline. V shed 5 bases and J shed 5 bases, with 4 bases lying between them. This CDR3 spans 11 amino acids. Primers for the PCR totalled 60 Vbeta and 13 Jbeta. The assay was immunoSEQ multiplex PCR, and TCRdb's table has in-frame clones only and misses some. The sample includes 150,000 to 200,000 clones, about three quarters of them seen just once. This chain links TRBV18 with TRBJ1-3, with D unclear. This sequence was found in a woman aged 30 to 39 in good health and CMV-seropositive. The sample comprised PBMCs. CDR3 nucleotides: TGTGCCAGCTCAGAGAGAAACACCATATATTTT. This translates into CASSERNTIYF. Looking up the rest from reference TRBV18 and TRBJ1-3 gives the full variable domain: NAGVMQNPRHLVRRRGQEARLRCSPMKGHSHVYWYRQLPEEGLKFMVYLQKENIIDESGMPKERFSAEFPKEGPSILRIQQVVRGDSAAYFCASSERNTIYFGEGSWLTVV.